The 22 T cell receptor beta chains in this list originate from one sample, sequenced in a study of T cell responses to AZD1222 COVID-19 vaccine. Generated by immunoSEQ multiplex PCR, the TCRdb table keeps only in-frame clones and is missing some. This sample yields 120,000 or so clones, of which about nine tenths are seen a single time; approximately 7.5% belongs to the top ten. The source was peripheral blood, collected on day 0 of AZD1222 vaccination. These receptors all come from an adult in good health.

The chain combines TRBV5-5 with TRBJ1-1; 8 bases line up with TRBD1. V dropped 4 bases and J dropped 7; count of bases not matched to a gene: 9. The CDR3 is 14 amino acids. Germline V gives CDR1 SGHKS, CDR2 YYEKEE (reference sequence). DNA of the CDR3: TGTGCCAGCAGCGACCGGGACAGGCGCCTTGAAGCTTTCTTT. Translated: CASSDRDRRLEAFF.

CDR3 nucleotides: TGTGCCAGCAGTTCCATCCTAGACGGGACTAGCGGGAGGGCGGTCCACAATGAGCAGTTCTTC. Residues: CASSSILDGTSGRAVHNEQFF. The chain joins TRBV28 to TRBJ2-1, with 16 positions matching TRBD2. This CDR3 comprises 21 residues. Germline V gene data show CDR1 as MDHEN and CDR2 as SYDVKM. V dropped 4 bases and J dropped 5; count of bases not matched to a gene: 17.

This chain links TRBV28 with TRBJ1-4; TRBD1 might be the D (5 bases). The V gene lost 6 bases and the J gene lost 4 bases, with 21 bases spanning the gap. Germline assignment: CDR1 MDHEN and CDR2 SYDVKM. The CDR3 covers 17 residues. CDR3 in DNA: TGTGCCAGCAGCCCCAACGGACACCAAAGTTTTAATGAAAAACTGTTTTTT. Protein sequence: CASSPNGHQSFNEKLFF. The full variable domain, completed using reference TRBV28 and TRBJ1-4, is DVKVTQSSRYLVKRTGEKVFLECVQDMDHENMFWYRQDPGLGLRLIYFSYDVKMKEKGDIPEGYSVSREKKERFSLILESASTNQTSMYLCASSPNGHQSFNEKLFFGSGTQLSVL.

The chain links TRBV3-1 (or the pseudogene TRBV3-2) to TRBJ2-1; perhaps TRBD2 as D (6 bases). Germline V gene lookup returns CDR1 LGHDT and CDR2 YNNKEL (reference sequence). This CDR3 is 15 amino acids long. V was trimmed by 4 bases and J by 1 base, leaving 11 bases between them. The CDR3 sequence: CASSPGTHSYNEQFF. Here the CDR3 DNA reads TGTGCCAGCAGCCCCGGGACTCATTCCTACAATGAGCAGTTCTTC.

V and J are TRBV6-5 and TRBJ2-1; TRBD2 matches 7 bases. Germline loops: CDR1 MNHEY, CDR2 SVGAGI. This CDR3 region has 14 residues. V gave up 1 base and J gave up 8 bases; unmatched junction bases: 5. The CDR3 coding sequence is TGTGCCAGCAGTTACTTCGCGGGGGAAGATGAGCAGTTCTTC. Its translation: CASSYFAGEDEQFF.

J is TRBJ2-1 and V is TRBV6-4; D gene uncertain. The CDR3 loop spans 16 amino acids. Trimming took 7 bases from V and 0 from J, leaving 16 bases between them. From germline, CDR1 is MRHNA and CDR2 SNTAGT. The DNA of the CDR3 is TGTGCCAGCAAGGAGTTTAGCAGAAGCTCCTACAATGAGCAGTTCTTC. It is translated as CASKEFSRSSYNEQFF.

The chain combines TRBV5-1 with TRBJ2-3, with 9 bases lining up with TRBD1. With 4 bases clipped from V and 1 base from J, the junction kept 7 bases outside the gene matches. Germline V gives CDR1 SGHRS, CDR2 YFSETQ. CDR3 length: 16 amino acids. This CDR3 is CASSPDTGGGTDTQYF. The CDR3 DNA reads TGCGCCAGCAGCCCTGATACAGGGGGCGGCACAGATACGCAGTATTTT.

The V call is TRBV28, the J call TRBJ1-3; perhaps TRBD1 as D (5 bases). The CDR3 is 14 amino acids. CDR1 and CDR2 (germline): MDHEN, SYDVKM. V lost 6 bases to trimming and J lost 4 bases, with 13 bases between them. DNA of the CDR3: TGTGCCAGCAGACTCAGGGCGGGCGGAAACACCATATATTTT. Its protein product is CASRLRAGGNTIYF.

V gene TRBV12-3 or TRBV12-4 combines with J gene TRBJ1-2; tentative D call: TRBD1 (5 bases). CDR3 size: 13 residues. Trimming stripped 5 bases from V and 12 bases from J, with 19 bases between. CDR3 loop: CASSPPGRRVDTF. For the CDR3, the DNA is TGTGCCAGCAGTCCCCCGGGGCGGAGAGTTGACACCTTC.

A single count supports this clone. The chain employs TRBV5-1 and TRBJ1-2; D is ambiguous. V lost 5 bases and J lost 1, with 9 bases in between. The germline gives CDR1 SGHRS, CDR2 YFSETQ. The CDR3 has 13 amino acids. The CDR3: CASSSQSNYGYTF. Written as DNA, the CDR3 is TGCGCCAGCAGTTCCCAGAGTAACTATGGCTACACCTTC.

The J gene is TRBJ2-1, the V gene TRBV7-8; TRBD2 matches at 7 bases. Germline CDR1 SGHVS, CDR2 FQNEAQ. The trim removed 0 bases at V and 1 base at J, leaving 6 bases unmatched. The length of the CDR3 is 17 residues. CDR3 coding DNA: TGTGCCAGCAGCTTAGCTCGGCTAGCGGATTCCTACAATGAGCAGTTCTTC. This codes for CASSLARLADSYNEQFF.

This clone was found once. The chain links TRBV28 to TRBJ2-7; the match to TRBD1 covers 8 bases. Germline-derived CDR1 and CDR2 are MDHEN and SYDVKM. The CDR3 covers 13 residues. The junction had 4 bases not matched to a gene; V was cut back by 5 bases and J by 4 bases. In nucleotides, the CDR3 is TGTGCCAGCAGTCTCAGGGGGCCTTACGAGCAGTACTTC. The encoded protein is CASSLRGPYEQYF.

The chain carries TRBV5-1 and TRBJ1-5, with 7 bases lining up with TRBD1. With V trimmed by 4 bases and J by 4 bases, 8 bases remained unmatched. The CDR3 sequence is 15 residues long. The germline gives CDR1 SGHRS, CDR2 YFSETQ. The CDR3 bases are TGCGCCAGCAGCCCGGGGACAGACGGTAATCAGCCCCAGCATTTT. This sequence encodes CASSPGTDGNQPQHF.

The gene calls are TRBV28 and TRBJ2-7, with 7 bases matching TRBD2. V lost 2 bases and J lost 0; bases outside the gene matches: 4. This CDR3 is 15 amino acids long. Looked up from germline, CDR1 is MDHEN and CDR2 is SYDVKM. The CDR3 protein is CASSLDPSGSYEQYF. CDR3 DNA sequence: TGTGCCAGCAGTTTAGACCCTAGCGGCTCCTACGAGCAGTACTTC. The full variable domain, with the rest looked up from reference TRBV28 and TRBJ2-7, is DVKVTQSSRYLVKRTGEKVFLECVQDMDHENMFWYRQDPGLGLRLIYFSYDVKMKEKGDIPEGYSVSREKKERFSLILESASTNQTSMYLCASSLDPSGSYEQYFGPGTRLTVT.

The chain links TRBV28 to TRBJ2-4, with D perhaps matching TRBD2 (5 bases). The CDR3 runs to 14 residues. From germline, CDR1 is MDHEN and CDR2 SYDVKM. Deletions cut 10 bases from V and 2 bases from J, with 15 bases between. The CDR3 DNA is TGTGCCACCGGAGACTACCTTCCCAAAAACATTCAGTACTTC. Translation gives CATGDYLPKNIQYF. Filled out from reference TRBV28 and TRBJ2-4, the complete variable domain reads DVKVTQSSRYLVKRTGEKVFLECVQDMDHENMFWYRQDPGLGLRLIYFSYDVKMKEKGDIPEGYSVSREKKERFSLILESASTNQTSMYLCATGDYLPKNIQYFGAGTRLSVL.

This clone appeared once. CDR3 coding DNA: TGCGCCAGCGCCATCGGACGGGGATCCTACGAGCAGTACTTC. This gives the protein CASAIGRGSYEQYF. The chain joins TRBV5-1 to TRBJ2-7, with D maybe TRBD2 (5 bases). Germline loops: CDR1 SGHRS, CDR2 YFSETQ. This CDR3 contains 14 residues. Trimming left V 7 bases short and J 1 base short, with 15 bases between.

This chain connects TRBV5-6 to TRBJ2-2, with no clear D. Trimming removed 1 base from V and 0 bases from J, with 4 bases in between. Germline CDR1 is SGHDT and CDR2 is YYEEEE. CDR3 length: 14 residues. The CDR3 loop reads CASSLKANTGELFF. CDR3 nucleotide sequence: TGTGCCAGCAGCTTGAAAGCGAACACCGGGGAGCTGTTTTTT.

The CDR3 DNA is TGCGCCAGCAGCTTGCCACCTGAATCGGGCGGGGAGACCCAGTACTTC. It yields the protein CASSLPPESGGETQYF. This chain joins TRBV5-1 and TRBJ2-5, with D tentatively TRBD2 (5 bases). The CDR3 is 16 amino acids. V was shortened by 1 base and J by 5 bases, with 18 bases between the two germline ends. In germline, CDR1 is SGHRS, CDR2 YFSETQ.

The V and J genes are TRBV19 and TRBJ2-7; the match to TRBD1 covers 8 bases. Germline V CDR1 and CDR2: LNHDA, SQIVND (reference sequence). V was clipped by 5 bases and J by 1 base; unmatched bases: 4. The CDR3 is 14 residues long. In DNA form, the CDR3 reads TGTGCCAGTAGTGCCGGACAGGGATCCTACGAGCAGTACTTC. Translated, it gives CASSAGQGSYEQYF.

This clone occurred a few times. J is TRBJ2-3 and V is TRBV4-1; D remains ambiguous. This CDR3 region has 14 residues. V shed 0 bases and J shed 12 bases, with 16 bases lying between them. Germline V gene sequence: CDR1 MGHRA, CDR2 YSYEKL. DNA of the CDR3: TGCGCCAGCAGCCAAGAATTCGGTCCAGTCCACCAGTATTTT. Amino acid sequence: CASSQEFGPVHQYF.

This clone was picked up one time. This sequence joins TRBV7-2 and TRBJ2-1, with 11 bases matching TRBD2. J gave up 3 bases and V 7 bases, and 8 bases lay outside the gene matches. The CDR3 contains 16 residues. Germline lookup yields CDR1 SGHTA and CDR2 FQGNSA. CDR3 DNA: TGTGCCAGCACCCAGCCCGGGACTAGCGGCTACAATGAGCAGTTCTTC. Encoded protein: CASTQPGTSGYNEQFF.

The chain is built from TRBV29-1 and TRBJ1-1; no firm D call. CDR1 and CDR2 from the germline V gene are SQVTM and ANQGSEA. The CDR3 loop spans 10 amino acids. Trimming pared 4 bases from V and 7 bases from J, leaving 7 bases between. The CDR3, as DNA: TGCAGCGTTGTCACACTTGAAGCTTTCTTT. Amino acid sequence: CSVVTLEAFF.